The 9 T cell receptor beta chains below come from one sample, sequenced in a study of blood T cell repertoires in COVID-19. Some clones are missing from TCRdb's copy, which holds only in-frame ones; the method was immunoSEQ multiplex PCR. The profile shows about 100,000 clones, 88% of them singletons. Material: peripheral blood. The receptors come from a man aged 45-60 years with active or convalescent COVID-19.

V is TRBV13 and J is TRBJ2-1; 13 nucleotides line up with TRBD2. The V gene end was trimmed by 2 bases and the J gene end by 4 bases; junction bases not matched to a gene: 5. Germline values: CDR1 PRHDT, CDR2 FYEKMQ (reference sequence). This CDR3 spans 17 amino acids. The CDR3 protein is CASSLTLTSGRYNEQFF. CDR3 nucleotide sequence: TGTGCCAGCAGCTTAACCCTGACTAGCGGGAGGTACAATGAGCAGTTCTTC.

The chain is built from TRBV5-1 and TRBJ2-3; the D gene is possibly TRBD1 (5 bases). CDR1 and CDR2 (germline): SGHRS, YFSETQ. The V end was cut by 0 bases, the J end by 6 bases, with 11 bases between. The CDR3 sequence is 14 residues long. CDR3 region: CASSLGQIGDTQYF. DNA for the CDR3: TGCGCCAGCAGCTTGGGACAGATAGGGGATACGCAGTATTTT.

This clone was counted once. The rearrangement links TRBV27 to TRBJ1-3; the match to TRBD1 covers 10 bases. The CDR3 consists of 15 residues. Trimming took 3 bases from V and 3 from J; bases not matched to a gene: 2. The V gene's germline CDR1 is MNHEY and CDR2 SMNVEV (reference sequence). CDR3 DNA: TGTGCCAGCAGTTTGGGACAGGGGTTTGGAAACACCATATATTTT. This codes for CASSLGQGFGNTIYF.

This clone was detected a few times. This sequence joins TRBV19 and TRBJ1-4; 7 positions agree with TRBD1. The germline CDR1 and CDR2 sequences are LNHDA and SQIVND (reference sequence). This CDR3 comprises 17 residues. V lost 3 bases, J lost 7 bases, and 14 bases stayed unmatched. The CDR3 protein is CASSIRPGGVSLEKLFF. The CDR3, as DNA: TGTGCCAGTAGTATCCGGCCAGGGGGAGTTTCCCTTGAAAAACTGTTTTTT.

Turning to this clone: This CDR3 is also generated by other DNA sequences in the sample. This chain links TRBV18 with TRBJ2-7; TRBD1 aligns across 9 bases. The CDR3 is made up of 14 amino acids. V lost 1 base, J lost 3 bases, and 1 base stayed unmatched. The germline V gene encodes CDR1 KGHSH and CDR2 LQKENI. The CDR3 protein is CASSPRDRDYEQYF. The CDR3, as DNA: TGTGCCAGCTCACCACGGGACAGGGACTACGAGCAGTACTTC.

The rearrangement uses TRBV19 and TRBJ1-5, with D perhaps matching TRBD1 (5 bases). Trimming took 5 bases from V and 11 from J, leaving 19 bases between them. Germline V CDR1 and CDR2: LNHDA, SQIVND (reference sequence). The CDR3 covers 14 residues. The CDR3 protein is CASSPDGSPRAQHF. CDR3 DNA: TGTGCCAGTAGTCCGGACGGATCCCCCAGGGCCCAGCATTTT.

V gene TRBV7-2 combines with J gene TRBJ1-1; 8 bases agree with TRBD1. The CDR3 length is 15 residues. CDR1 is SGHTA and CDR2 is FQGNSA in the germline V gene. V dropped 1 base and J dropped 5; count of bases not matched to a gene: 6. The DNA of the CDR3 is TGTGCCAGCAGCTTAGTGGTACAGGGGGTTACTGAAGCTTTCTTT. As protein: CASSLVVQGVTEAFF. Filled out from reference TRBV7-2 and TRBJ1-1, the complete variable domain reads GAGVSQSPSNKVTEKGKDVELRCDPISGHTALYWYRQSLGQGLEFLIYFQGNSAPDKSGLPSDRFSAERTGGSVSTLTIQRTQQEDSAVYLCASSLVVQGVTEAFFGQGTRLTVV.

The rearrangement links TRBV11-2 to TRBJ2-5; no definite D call. CDR1 and CDR2 (germline): SGHAT, FQNNGV. V shed 5 bases and J shed 2 bases, with 3 bases lying between them. The CDR3 is made up of 11 amino acids. The CDR3 region is CASSHQETQYF. In DNA, the CDR3 is TGTGCCAGCAGCCATCAAGAGACCCAGTACTTC.

This clone has a single count. The V call is TRBV5-8, the J call TRBJ2-6, with a tentative D call TRBD2 (5 bases). Trimming removed 4 bases from V and 3 bases from J, with 14 bases in between. Germline assignment: CDR1 SGHTS and CDR2 YDEGEE. This CDR3 contains 16 residues. This chain's CDR3 is CASSADWVGGANVLTF. The CDR3, as DNA: TGTGCCAGCAGCGCGGACTGGGTAGGTGGGGCCAACGTCCTGACTTTC. The entire variable domain, with the rest obtained from reference TRBV5-8 and TRBJ2-6, is as follows: EAGVTQSPTHLIKTRGQQATLRCSPISGHTSVYWYQQALGLGLQFLLWYDEGEERNRGNFPPRFSGRQFPNYSSELNVNALELEDSALYLCASSADWVGGANVLTFGAGSRLTVL.